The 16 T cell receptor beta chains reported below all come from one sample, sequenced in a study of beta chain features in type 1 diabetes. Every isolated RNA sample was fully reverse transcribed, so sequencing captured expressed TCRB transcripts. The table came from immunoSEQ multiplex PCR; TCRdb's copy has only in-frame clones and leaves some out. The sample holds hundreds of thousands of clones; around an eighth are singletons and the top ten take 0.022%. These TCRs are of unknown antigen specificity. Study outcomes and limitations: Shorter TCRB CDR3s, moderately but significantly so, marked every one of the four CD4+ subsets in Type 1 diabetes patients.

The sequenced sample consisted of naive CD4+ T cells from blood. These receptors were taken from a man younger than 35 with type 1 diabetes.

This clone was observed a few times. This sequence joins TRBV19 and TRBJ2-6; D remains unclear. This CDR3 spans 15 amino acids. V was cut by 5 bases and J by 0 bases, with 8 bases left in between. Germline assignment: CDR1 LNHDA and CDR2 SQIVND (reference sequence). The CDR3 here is CASSGTLSGANVLTF. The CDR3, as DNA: TGTGCCAGTAGTGGTACCCTCTCTGGGGCCAACGTCCTGACTTTC. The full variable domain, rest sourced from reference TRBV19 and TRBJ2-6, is DGGITQSPKYLFRKEGQNVTLSCEQNLNHDAMYWYRQDPGQGLRLIYYSQIVNDFQKGDIAEGYSVSREKKESFPLTVTSAQKNPTAFYLCASSGTLSGANVLTFGAGSRLTVL.

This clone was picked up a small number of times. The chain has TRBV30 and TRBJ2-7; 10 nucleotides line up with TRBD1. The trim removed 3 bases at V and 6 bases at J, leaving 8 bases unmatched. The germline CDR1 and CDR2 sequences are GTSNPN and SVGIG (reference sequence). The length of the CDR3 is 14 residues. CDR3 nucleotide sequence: TGTGCCTGGAGAAGTCCCCGGGACAGGGGCGAGCAGTACTTC. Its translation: CAWRSPRDRGEQYF.

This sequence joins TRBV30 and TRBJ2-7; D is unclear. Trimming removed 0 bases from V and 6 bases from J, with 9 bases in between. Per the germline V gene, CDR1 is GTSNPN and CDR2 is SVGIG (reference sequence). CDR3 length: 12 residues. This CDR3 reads CAWSVPPSEQYF. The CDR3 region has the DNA TGTGCCTGGAGTGTACCTCCCAGCGAGCAGTACTTC.

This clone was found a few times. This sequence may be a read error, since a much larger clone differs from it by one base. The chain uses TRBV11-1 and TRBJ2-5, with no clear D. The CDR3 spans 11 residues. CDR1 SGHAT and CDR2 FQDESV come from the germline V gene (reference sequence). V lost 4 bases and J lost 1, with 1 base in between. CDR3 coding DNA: TGTGCCAGCAGCTCCCAAGAGACCCAGTACTTC. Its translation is CASSSQETQYF. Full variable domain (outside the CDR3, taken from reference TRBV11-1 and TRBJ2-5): EAEVAQSPRYKITEKSQAVAFWCDPISGHATLYWYRQILGQGPELLVQFQDESVVDDSQLPKDRFSAERLKGVDSTLKIQPAELGDSAMYLCASSSQETQYFGPGTRLLVL.

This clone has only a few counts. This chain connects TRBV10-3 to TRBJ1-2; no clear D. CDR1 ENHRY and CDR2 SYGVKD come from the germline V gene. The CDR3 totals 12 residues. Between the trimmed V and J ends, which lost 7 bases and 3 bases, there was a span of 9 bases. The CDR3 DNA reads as TGTGCCATCACCGCAGGAGACTATGGCTACACCTTC. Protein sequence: CAITAGDYGYTF.

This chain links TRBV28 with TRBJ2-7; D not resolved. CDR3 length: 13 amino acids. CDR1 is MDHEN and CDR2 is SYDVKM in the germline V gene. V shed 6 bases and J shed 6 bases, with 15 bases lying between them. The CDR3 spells CASRTPAGVEQYF. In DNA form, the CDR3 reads TGTGCCAGCAGAACCCCAGCTGGGGTCGAGCAGTACTTC.

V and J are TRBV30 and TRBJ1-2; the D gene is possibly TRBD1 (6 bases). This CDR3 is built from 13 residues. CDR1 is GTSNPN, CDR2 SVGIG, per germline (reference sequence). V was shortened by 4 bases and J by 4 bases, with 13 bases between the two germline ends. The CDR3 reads CAWKGGQVYGYTF. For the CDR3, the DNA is TGTGCCTGGAAGGGGGGGCAGGTCTATGGCTACACCTTC.

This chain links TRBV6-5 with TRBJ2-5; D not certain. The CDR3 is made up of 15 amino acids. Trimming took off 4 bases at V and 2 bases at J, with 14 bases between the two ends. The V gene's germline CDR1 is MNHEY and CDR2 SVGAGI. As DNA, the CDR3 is TGTGCCAGCAGTTGGGCGGCAGGAATACAAGAGACCCAGTACTTC. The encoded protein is CASSWAAGIQETQYF.

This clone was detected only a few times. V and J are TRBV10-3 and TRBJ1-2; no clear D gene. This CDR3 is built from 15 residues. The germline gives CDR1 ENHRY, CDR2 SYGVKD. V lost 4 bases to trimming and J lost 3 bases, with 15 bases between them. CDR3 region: CAISGVSVQHYGYTF. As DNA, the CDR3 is TGTGCCATCAGTGGCGTGAGTGTACAGCACTATGGCTACACCTTC.

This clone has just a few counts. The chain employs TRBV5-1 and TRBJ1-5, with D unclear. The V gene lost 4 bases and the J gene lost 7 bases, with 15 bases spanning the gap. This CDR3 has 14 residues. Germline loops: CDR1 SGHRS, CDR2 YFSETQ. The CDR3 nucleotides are TGCGCCAGCAGCCCTGACAACGCCGGCCAGCCCCAGCATTTT. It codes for CASSPDNAGQPQHF.

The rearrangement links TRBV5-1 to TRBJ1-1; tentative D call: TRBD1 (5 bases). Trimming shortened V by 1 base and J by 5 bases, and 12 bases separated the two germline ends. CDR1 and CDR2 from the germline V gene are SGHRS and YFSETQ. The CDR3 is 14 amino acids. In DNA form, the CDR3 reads TGCGCCAGCAGCTTGTACGGGGCATGGACTGAAGCTTTCTTT. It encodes CASSLYGAWTEAFF.

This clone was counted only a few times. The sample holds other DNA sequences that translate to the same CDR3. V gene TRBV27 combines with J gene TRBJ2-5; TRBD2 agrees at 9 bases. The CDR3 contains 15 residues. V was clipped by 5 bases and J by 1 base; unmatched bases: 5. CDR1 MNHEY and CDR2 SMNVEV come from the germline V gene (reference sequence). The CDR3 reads CASSPPTSGQETQYF. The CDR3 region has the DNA TGTGCCAGCAGTCCCCCGACTAGCGGCCAAGAGACCCAGTACTTC.

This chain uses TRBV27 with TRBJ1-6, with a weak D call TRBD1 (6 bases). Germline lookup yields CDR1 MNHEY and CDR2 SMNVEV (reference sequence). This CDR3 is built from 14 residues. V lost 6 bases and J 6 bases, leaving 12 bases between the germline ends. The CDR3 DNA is TGTGCCAGCAGAGGGGGGTTGGGTAATTCACCCCTCCACTTT. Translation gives CASRGGLGNSPLHF.

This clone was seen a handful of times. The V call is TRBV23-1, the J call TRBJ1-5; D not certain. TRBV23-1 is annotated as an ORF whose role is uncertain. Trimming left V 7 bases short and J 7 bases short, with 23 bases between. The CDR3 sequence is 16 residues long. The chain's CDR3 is CASTPPAIRAGQPQHF. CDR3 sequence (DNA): TGCGCCAGCACCCCACCCGCGATCCGAGCGGGACAGCCCCAGCATTTT.

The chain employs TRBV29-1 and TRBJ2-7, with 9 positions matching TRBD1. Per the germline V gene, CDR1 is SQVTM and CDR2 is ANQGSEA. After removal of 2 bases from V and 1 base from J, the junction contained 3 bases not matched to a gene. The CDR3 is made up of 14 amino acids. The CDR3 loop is CSVENRGLSYEQYF. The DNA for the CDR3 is TGCAGCGTTGAAAACAGGGGGCTTTCCTACGAGCAGTACTTC.

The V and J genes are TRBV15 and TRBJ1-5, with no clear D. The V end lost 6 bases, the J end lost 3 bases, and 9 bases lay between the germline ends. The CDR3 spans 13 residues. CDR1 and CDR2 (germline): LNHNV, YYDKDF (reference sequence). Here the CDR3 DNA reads TGTGCCACCAGTTTGGAGAACAATCAGCCCCAGCATTTT. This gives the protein CATSLENNQPQHF.